Each of the 20 T cell receptor beta chains below was sequenced from the same sample in a study of a mutant IDH1 vaccine in newly diagnosed glioma. The repertoire was sequenced with immunoSEQ multiplex PCR; TCRdb's copy has only in-frame clones and lacks some. The sample consists of 60,000 to 65,000 clones, under 85% of them appearing once. Described time point: week 47, end of study. Vaccination comprised doses that each held 300 ug of mutant IDH1 20-mer peptide, plus topical imiquimod. These receptors are not linked to any known antigen. Sequencing was performed on PBMCs, taken from a glioma patient whose treatment included an IDH1 peptide vaccine. The source of these receptors is a man in his thirties or forties with glioma.

The chain uses TRBV2 and TRBJ2-7; D perhaps matches TRBD1 (6 bases). The germline gives CDR1 SNHLY, CDR2 FYNNEI. The CDR3 extends over 15 amino acids. Trimming left V 0 bases short and J 4 bases short, with 13 bases between. The CDR3 region has the DNA TGTGCCAGCAGTGAAGCCTGGCACAGGGTATACGAGCAGTACTTC. This encodes CASSEAWHRVYEQYF.

The gene calls are TRBV5-8 and TRBJ2-5, with TRBD1 matching over 9 bases. The junction had 15 bases not matched to a gene; V was cut back by 5 bases and J by 4 bases. The V gene's germline CDR1 is SGHTS and CDR2 YDEGEE. The CDR3 spans 17 residues. The CDR3 nucleotides are TGTGCCAGCAGACAGGACAGGGGCCTTAAGTCAGGAGAGACCCAGTACTTC. Amino acids: CASRQDRGLKSGETQYF.

The genes are TRBV5-1 and TRBJ2-3; maybe TRBD2 (6 bases). V was cut by 1 base and J by 7 bases, with 22 bases left in between. The germline CDR1 and CDR2 sequences are SGHRS and YFSETQ. This CDR3 is built from 17 residues. CDR3 amino acids: CASSLLDVPGLAYTQYF. CDR3 coding DNA: TGCGCCAGCAGCTTGCTTGATGTCCCGGGACTGGCTTATACGCAGTATTTT.

The rearrangement uses TRBV11-2 and TRBJ1-2, with 7 bases matching TRBD1. V lost 6 bases to trimming and J lost 3 bases; unmatched junction nucleotides: 10. The germline V gene has CDR1 SGHAT and CDR2 FQNNGV. The CDR3 totals 15 residues. CDR3 nucleotide sequence: TGTGCCAGCAGTACTAGGGCCGGGACAGACTATGGCTACACCTTC. Its protein product is CASSTRAGTDYGYTF.

This sequence joins TRBV14 and TRBJ1-6; TRBD1 agrees at 8 bases. J was trimmed by 4 bases and V by 5 bases; bases with no gene match: 4. CDR1 is SGHDN, CDR2 FVKESK, per germline. The CDR3 is made up of 15 amino acids. Here the CDR3 reads CASSDRTGYNSPLHF. For the CDR3, the DNA is TGTGCCAGCAGCGATCGGACAGGGTATAATTCACCCCTCCACTTT.

This sequence joins TRBV29-1 and TRBJ2-3; D is possibly TRBD1 (8 bases). CDR3 size: 20 residues. The V gene lost 5 bases and the J gene lost 4 bases, with 34 bases spanning the gap. Germline V gene lookup returns CDR1 SQVTM and CDR2 ANQGSEA. The CDR3 sequence: CSVLRMGQAADSGFPDTQYF. In nucleotides, the CDR3 is TGCAGCGTTCTAAGAATGGGACAGGCCGCGGATAGCGGGTTTCCAGATACGCAGTATTTT.

J is TRBJ2-3 and V is TRBV15; a weak D match, TRBD2 (5 bases). The CDR3 consists of 15 residues. The V end lost 0 bases, the J end lost 3 bases, and 10 bases lay between the germline ends. The V gene's germline CDR1 is LNHNV and CDR2 YYDKDF (reference sequence). This chain's CDR3 is CATSRDRGRTDTQYF. In nucleotides, the CDR3 is TGTGCCACCAGCAGAGACCGGGGTAGGACAGATACGCAGTATTTT.

In this sample, this clone turned up once. This chain connects TRBV20-1 to TRBJ2-5; a weak D match, TRBD1 (5 bases). V was shortened by 8 bases and J by 4 bases, with 8 bases between the two germline ends. This CDR3 has 10 amino acids. Per germline, CDR1 DFQATT and CDR2 SNEGSKA (reference sequence). The CDR3 loop is CSRQRETQYF. CDR3 sequence (DNA): TGCAGTAGACAGCGAGAGACCCAGTACTTC.

This clone was picked up one time. The chain uses TRBV7-8 and TRBJ2-1, with D unresolved. The CDR3 has 13 residues. Germline-derived CDR1 and CDR2 are SGHVS and FQNEAQ. Trimming removed 5 bases from V and 8 bases from J, with 13 bases in between. CDR3 nucleotide sequence: TGTGCCAGCAGCCAGACCCCGAAAGATGAGCAGTTCTTC. Amino acid sequence: CASSQTPKDEQFF.

This chain joins TRBV18 and TRBJ1-1, with 8 bases identical to TRBD1. Germline assignment: CDR1 KGHSH and CDR2 LQKENI. The CDR3 length is 16 residues. J lost 1 base, V lost 3 bases, and 7 bases had no gene match. The CDR3: CASSPDSGQGNTEAFF. CDR3 nucleotide sequence: TGTGCCAGCTCACCGGACTCAGGACAGGGGAACACTGAAGCTTTCTTT.

This clone was seen just once. The chain couples TRBV10-1 to TRBJ1-1; the D gene is possibly TRBD1 (6 bases). The length of the CDR3 is 13 residues. V shed 5 bases and J shed 0 bases, with 7 bases lying between them. Per germline, CDR1 WNHNN and CDR2 SYGVQD (reference sequence). The CDR3 DNA reads as TGCGCCAGCAGTACAGGGATGAACACTGAAGCTTTCTTT. Translated: CASSTGMNTEAFF.

The chain has TRBV6-5 and TRBJ1-1; D is possibly TRBD1 (5 bases). Trimming cost V 6 bases and J 0 bases, with 8 bases left between them. The CDR3 has 13 amino acids. CDR1 is MNHEY, CDR2 SVGAGI, per germline. The CDR3 DNA reads as TGTGCCAGCAGGAGGGGCATGAACACTGAAGCTTTCTTT. Translated: CASRRGMNTEAFF.

This clone was seen a handful of times. The CDR3 loop is CAWSAIRVIGYTF. The CDR3 DNA reads as TGTGCCTGGAGTGCAATCAGGGTGATCGGCTACACCTTC. The chain couples TRBV30 to TRBJ1-2; tentatively, D is TRBD1 (5 bases). This CDR3 has 13 amino acids. V was clipped by 1 base and J by 8 bases, with 14 bases between them. CDR1 and CDR2 (germline): GTSNPN, SVGIG (reference sequence).

The J gene is TRBJ1-5, the V gene TRBV28, with 8 bases aligning to TRBD1. Germline V gene data show CDR1 as MDHEN and CDR2 as SYDVKM. Unmatched junction bases numbered 9, after V lost 6 bases and J lost 8 bases. CDR3 length: 14 residues. The DNA of the CDR3 is TGTGCCAGCAGACCAGACAGGGGTTACGAGCCCCAGCATTTT. Translating gives CASRPDRGYEPQHF.

The chain combines TRBV7-8 with TRBJ1-2; D gene unclear. Between the trimmed V and J ends, which lost 6 bases and 8 bases, there was a span of 16 bases. The CDR3 runs to 13 residues. Germline V gene data show CDR1 as SGHVS and CDR2 as FQNEAQ. The CDR3: CASRSREFSGYTF. DNA for the CDR3: TGTGCCAGCAGATCTCGGGAATTTAGCGGCTACACCTTC.

This clone was seen more than once but under ten times. This chain connects TRBV19 to TRBJ1-1; no clear D gene. CDR3 length: 17 amino acids. V lost 3 bases, J lost 0 bases, and 17 bases lay in between. Germline CDR1 reads LNHDA; CDR2 reads SQIVND (reference sequence). The DNA for the CDR3 is TGTGCCAGTAGTATTGTTGTAGGCGGACTAATGAACACTGAAGCTTTCTTT. Translated: CASSIVVGGLMNTEAFF.

J is TRBJ1-5 and V is TRBV6-1; no clear D. The germline CDR1 and CDR2 sequences are MNHNS and SASEGT. The CDR3 length is 15 residues. V shed 8 bases and J shed 0 bases, with 14 bases lying between them. The CDR3 nucleotides are TGTGCCAGCCTAATTGACCTCCATAGCAATCAGCCCCAGCATTTT. Amino acid sequence: CASLIDLHSNQPQHF.

The chain combines TRBV5-6 with TRBJ1-2; D gene uncertain. The V gene lost 4 bases and the J gene lost 1 base, with 17 bases spanning the gap. From germline, CDR1 is SGHDT and CDR2 YYEEEE. This CDR3 comprises 16 residues. The CDR3 loop reads CASSLGPTPVNYGYTF. The CDR3 nucleotides read TGTGCCAGCAGCCTCGGACCCACACCAGTTAACTATGGCTACACCTTC.

There are a few counts of this clone. This chain connects TRBV7-9 to TRBJ1-1; D unclear. CDR1 SEHNR and CDR2 FQNEAQ come from the germline V gene (reference sequence). This CDR3 has 15 amino acids. Deletions cut 7 bases from V and 1 base from J, with 16 bases between. CDR3 protein: CASTEPKHENTEAFF. The CDR3 DNA follows: TGTGCCAGCACCGAACCCAAACACGAGAACACTGAAGCTTTCTTT.

The table lists this clone with a few counts. The rearrangement uses TRBV4-1 and TRBJ1-1; D is unresolved. The length of the CDR3 is 15 residues. V was pared by 0 bases and J by 1 base, with 9 bases between. The germline gives CDR1 MGHRA, CDR2 YSYEKL. The CDR3 region is CASSQELGGNTEAFF. The CDR3 region has the DNA TGCGCCAGCAGCCAAGAATTGGGCGGGAACACTGAAGCTTTCTTT.